This passage covers 24 T cell receptor beta chains from one sample sequenced in a study of neoadjuvant anti-PD-1 for oral cavity cancer. The assay was immunoSEQ multiplex PCR, and TCRdb's table has in-frame clones only and misses some. The sample carries approximately 12,000 clones, 55% to 70% recorded once. The sequencing used tumor tissue, collected before nivolumab (anti-PD-1) treatment. Receptors were obtained from a person between 40 and 85 years old with oral cavity squamous cell carcinoma. The donor label of this sample is uncertain.

V gene TRBV27 combines with J gene TRBJ1-5, with no clear D. V lost 5 bases and J 9 bases, leaving 17 bases between the germline ends. This CDR3 is built from 14 residues. Germline loops: CDR1 MNHEY, CDR2 SMNVEV (reference sequence). CDR3 sequence reads: CASSPRRPGTPQHF. In DNA form, the CDR3 reads TGTGCCAGCAGTCCCAGGAGGCCCGGCACGCCCCAGCATTTT.

The chain carries TRBV7-6 and TRBJ2-3; 11 positions agree with TRBD2. With V trimmed by 1 base and J by 4 bases, 10 bases remained unmatched. The V gene's germline CDR1 is SGHVS and CDR2 FNYEAQ. This CDR3 region has 18 residues. CDR3 sequence (DNA): TGTGCCAGCAGCTTAGAAACTAGCGGGAGCTGGAGAGCAGATACGCAGTATTTT. It is translated as CASSLETSGSWRADTQYF.

This clone was seen more than once but under ten times. This sequence joins TRBV29-1 and TRBJ1-2; D remains ambiguous. Germline CDR1 SQVTM, CDR2 ANQGSEA. V was shortened by 2 bases and J by 8 bases, with 6 bases between the two germline ends. The CDR3 runs to 10 residues. The CDR3 loop reads CSVETEGYTF. The CDR3 DNA follows: TGCAGCGTTGAAACGGAGGGCTACACCTTC. Complete variable domain (other parts from reference TRBV29-1 and TRBJ1-2): SAVISQKPSRDICQRGTSLTIQCQVDSQVTMMFWYRQQPGQSLTLIATANQGSEATYESGFVIDKFPISRPNLTFSTLTVSNMSPEDSSIYLCSVETEGYTFGSGTRLTVV.

A single count supports this clone. The CDR3 here is CASGAVQGNSPLHF. CDR3 bases: TGTGCCAGCGGGGCTGTGCAGGGCAATTCACCCCTCCACTTT. V and J are TRBV7-9 and TRBJ1-6; maybe TRBD1 (5 bases). Trimming took 8 bases from V and 7 from J, leaving 15 bases between them. The CDR3 runs to 14 residues. The germline gives CDR1 SEHNR, CDR2 FQNEAQ (reference sequence).

CDR3 nucleotides: TGTGCCAGCAGTCCAATTCATCAGCCCCAGCATTTT. Its translation: CASSPIHQPQHF. The V and J genes are TRBV28 and TRBJ1-5, with D hard to call. The germline CDR1 and CDR2 sequences are MDHEN and SYDVKM. This CDR3 comprises 12 residues. Trimming stripped 5 bases from V and 5 bases from J, with 7 bases between.

This chain joins TRBV5-1 and TRBJ2-3; 9 bases map to TRBD2. The trim removed 4 bases at V and 4 bases at J, leaving 7 bases unmatched. From germline, CDR1 is SGHRS and CDR2 YFSETQ. There are 15 residues in the CDR3. The CDR3 DNA follows: TGCGCCAGCAGCCTTAGCGGGAGTAAGGCAGATACGCAGTATTTT. Its translation: CASSLSGSKADTQYF.

This chain joins TRBV18 and TRBJ2-2; tentative D call: TRBD1 (6 bases). The CDR3 is 17 residues long. V was clipped by 2 bases and J by 0 bases, with 13 bases between them. Germline V CDR1 and CDR2: KGHSH, LQKENI. The CDR3, as DNA: TGTGCCAGCTCACCATGGGGGACACAGACGAACACCGGGGAGCTGTTTTTT. This sequence encodes CASSPWGTQTNTGELFF.

The J gene is TRBJ1-1, the V gene TRBV14; D gene uncertain. Trimming removed 2 bases at V and 4 bases at J, with 8 bases between. Germline loops: CDR1 SGHDN, CDR2 FVKESK. This CDR3 region has 13 residues. The CDR3: CASSQTMSTEAFF. The CDR3 region has the DNA TGTGCCAGCAGCCAAACGATGAGCACTGAAGCTTTCTTT. The full variable domain, with the rest looked up from reference TRBV14 and TRBJ1-1, is EAGVTQFPSHSVIEKGQTVTLRCDPISGHDNLYWYRRVMGKEIKFLLHFVKESKQDESGMPNNRFLAERTGGTYSTLKVQPAELEDSGVYFCASSQTMSTEAFFGQGTRLTVV.

V usage is TRBV19 and J usage is TRBJ2-6, with D unclear. CDR3 length equals 14 residues. The V end was cut by 10 bases, the J end by 0 bases, with 10 bases between. Germline lookup yields CDR1 LNHDA and CDR2 SQIVND (reference sequence). The DNA of the CDR3 is TGTGCCACAAAGTATCCCTCTGGGGCCAACGTCCTGACTTTC. Translated: CATKYPSGANVLTF.

The chain carries TRBV28 and TRBJ1-2, with no clear D. Germline V lookup: CDR1 MDHEN, CDR2 SYDVKM. There are 12 residues in the CDR3. V lost 5 bases and J lost 8, with 12 bases in between. The CDR3 sequence is CASSQLMSGYTF. The CDR3 coding sequence is TGTGCCAGCAGTCAATTAATGTCCGGCTACACCTTC.

The V gene is TRBV2, the J gene TRBJ2-1; tentative D call: TRBD2 (6 bases). Trimming stripped 7 bases from V and 4 bases from J, with 20 bases between. The CDR3 has 16 residues. The germline CDR1 and CDR2 sequences are SNHLY and FYNNEI. This CDR3 is CASNSGRAGAYNEQFF. For the CDR3, the DNA is TGTGCCAGCAACTCCGGGAGAGCGGGTGCATACAATGAGCAGTTCTTC. Variable domain in full (rest from reference TRBV2 and TRBJ2-1): EPEVTQTPSHQVTQMGQEVILRCVPISNHLYFYWYRQILGQKVEFLVSFYNNEISEKSEIFDDQFSVERPDGSNFTLKIRSTKLEDSAMYFCASNSGRAGAYNEQFFGPGTRLTVL.

The CDR3 region is CASSPPGYEQYF. CDR3 in DNA: TGTGCCAGCAGCCCCCCCGGGTACGAGCAGTACTTC. The chain couples TRBV6-5 to TRBJ2-7; D remains ambiguous. The CDR3 has 12 amino acids. Deletions cut 6 bases from V and 4 bases from J, with 10 bases between. Germline V gives CDR1 MNHEY, CDR2 SVGAGI.

This chain connects TRBV7-2 to TRBJ1-1; no clear D. Germline V lookup: CDR1 SGHTA, CDR2 FQGNSA. V was clipped by 5 bases and J by 4 bases, with 17 bases between them. The CDR3 covers 15 residues. CDR3: CASSPQTLKGTEAFF. DNA for the CDR3: TGTGCCAGCAGCCCTCAAACCCTTAAGGGCACTGAAGCTTTCTTT.

The chain has TRBV6-1 and TRBJ1-2, with D unresolved. From germline, CDR1 is MNHNS and CDR2 SASEGT. The germline V and J ends were trimmed by 7 bases and 8 bases, with 11 bases remaining between them. This CDR3 has 11 amino acids. CDR3 sequence reads: CASTLLEGYTF. Written as DNA, the CDR3 is TGTGCCAGCACCCTCTTAGAGGGCTACACCTTC.

The chain combines TRBV19 with TRBJ2-1; 10 bases map to TRBD2. There are 15 residues in the CDR3. With V trimmed by 2 bases and J by 6 bases, 4 bases remained unmatched. Germline lookup yields CDR1 LNHDA and CDR2 SQIVND (reference sequence). CDR3 sequence reads: CASSILAGAPNEQFF. The CDR3 nucleotides read TGTGCCAGTAGTATACTAGCGGGAGCTCCCAATGAGCAGTTCTTC.

By proportion, this clone is medium-sized (0.01 to 0.1%). The V and J genes are TRBV18 and TRBJ1-5; unclear D gene. V shed 3 bases and J shed 6 bases, with 12 bases lying between them. Germline loops: CDR1 KGHSH, CDR2 LQKENI. CDR3 size: 14 residues. CDR3 region: CASSPQALGQPQHF. The CDR3 DNA is TGTGCCAGCTCACCGCAGGCGTTAGGTCAGCCCCAGCATTTT.

The CDR3 loop reads CASSLRGGSYEQYF. CDR3 bases: TGTGCCAGCAGCCTTAGGGGGGGCTCCTACGAGCAGTACTTC. The chain couples TRBV5-4 to TRBJ2-7; D may be TRBD2 (7 bases). V lost 4 bases and J lost 0, with 11 bases in between. This CDR3 is built from 14 residues. The germline gives CDR1 SGHNT, CDR2 YYREEE (reference sequence). The full variable domain, rest sourced from reference TRBV5-4 and TRBJ2-7, is ETGVTQSPTHLIKTRGQQVTLRCSSQSGHNTVSWYQQALGQGPQFIFQYYREEENGRGNFPPRFSGLQFPNYSSELNVNALELDDSALYLCASSLRGGSYEQYFGPGTRLTVT.

V is TRBV11-2 and J is TRBJ1-2, with 9 bases aligning to TRBD1. CDR3 size: 15 residues. Trimming cost V 5 bases and J 3 bases; bases outside gene matches: 7. Per germline, CDR1 SGHAT and CDR2 FQNNGV. Here the CDR3 reads CASSMGGTGYYGYTF. The DNA for the CDR3 is TGTGCCAGCAGCATGGGGGGGACAGGGTACTATGGCTACACCTTC. Filled out from reference TRBV11-2 and TRBJ1-2, the complete variable domain reads EAGVAQSPRYKIIEKRQSVAFWCNPISGHATLYWYQQILGQGPKLLIQFQNNGVVDDSQLPKDRFSAERLKGVDSTLKIQPAKLEDSAVYLCASSMGGTGYYGYTFGSGTRLTVV.

CDR3 sequence reads: CSAHRGETQYF. DNA for the CDR3: TGCAGTGCTCACAGGGGCGAGACCCAGTACTTC. The chain uses TRBV20-1 and TRBJ2-5; 7 bases align to TRBD1. With V trimmed by 5 bases and J by 5 bases, 2 bases remained unmatched. Germline V lookup: CDR1 DFQATT, CDR2 SNEGSKA (reference sequence). The CDR3 loop spans 11 amino acids.

This clone counts as medium-sized. The chain uses TRBV28 and TRBJ2-1, with a weak D call TRBD1 (5 bases). V was trimmed by 3 bases and J by 4 bases, leaving 10 bases between them. The CDR3 is 14 residues long. Germline V gene data show CDR1 as MDHEN and CDR2 as SYDVKM. CDR3 DNA sequence: TGTGCCAGCAGTTTGCAGCAGGGTTACAATGAGCAGTTCTTC. Protein product: CASSLQQGYNEQFF.

This clone was picked up a small number of times. The chain uses TRBV5-1 and TRBJ2-2; D uncertain. V was clipped by 6 bases and J by 0 bases, with 6 bases between them. Germline V gene lookup returns CDR1 SGHRS and CDR2 YFSETQ. The CDR3 runs 13 residues. The DNA of the CDR3 is TGCGCCAGCATGGGGACGAACACCGGGGAGCTGTTTTTT. It specifies CASMGTNTGELFF.

In this sample, this clone turned up a few times. The chain joins TRBV28 to TRBJ2-7; the match to TRBD1 covers 9 bases. The CDR3 is made up of 14 amino acids. Germline V gene data show CDR1 as MDHEN and CDR2 as SYDVKM. J was trimmed by 3 bases and V by 6 bases; bases with no gene match: 6. The CDR3 DNA reads TGTGCCAGCAGAATACCGGGACAGGGCTACGAGCAGTACTTC. Translated: CASRIPGQGYEQYF.

The rearrangement links TRBV6-6 to TRBJ2-7; possibly TRBD1 or TRBD2 for D (6 bases each). The V gene's germline CDR1 is MNHNY and CDR2 SVGAGI (reference sequence). The CDR3 spans 15 residues. Deletions cut 2 bases from V and 2 bases from J, with 13 bases between. The CDR3 spells CASSYQQGGTYEQYF. The DNA for the CDR3 is TGTGCCAGCAGTTACCAACAGGGAGGTACCTACGAGCAGTACTTC.

The gene calls are TRBV29-1 and TRBJ2-1; D possibly uses TRBD1 or TRBD2 (5 bases each). Between the trimmed V and J ends, which lost 1 base and 0 bases, there was a span of 13 bases. CDR3 length equals 16 residues. In germline, CDR1 is SQVTM, CDR2 ANQGSEA. The CDR3, as DNA: TGCAGCGTTGAAGGAGGTCCGAGGGGCTCCTACAATGAGCAGTTCTTC. Its protein is CSVEGGPRGSYNEQFF.